This record looks at one TCR beta chain sequence and its context. Its antigen is not identified. The sample originates from a study of graft-versus-host responses after intestinal transplantation. Whole-study context: Among the recipients, transplants were multivisceral, liver-intestinal, or isolated intestinal.

Broader study findings: Recipient marrow harbored GvH clones, some of which surfaced first in ileum or blood.

Germline lookup yields CDR1 SGHDT and CDR2 YYEEEE. The CDR3 contains 13 residues. The V end lost 0 bases, the J end lost 4 bases, and 6 bases lay between the germline ends. Generated by immunoSEQ multiplex PCR, the TCRdb table keeps only in-frame clones and is missing some. In the table there are fewer than 95,000 clones, 85% to 95% of which are singletons. The sequence was collected from a human donor who was the organ donor for an intestinal transplant. The input for sequencing was unstimulated CD8+ T cells sorted from spleen or lymph node cells, taken before transplant. The chain employs TRBV5-6 and TRBJ2-3; D remains unclear. CDR3 amino acids: CASSLDSSDTQYF. In DNA form, the CDR3 reads TGTGCCAGCAGCTTGGACTCCTCAGATACGCAGTATTTT.